The subject of this entry is one T cell receptor beta chain. The sample originates from a study of blood T cell repertoires in COVID-19. Study summary: PBMCs, B-cell-depleted T cells, or T cells provided the cDNA or gDNA that made up the material.

Measured with immunoSEQ multiplex PCR; TCRdb has only the in-frame clones, and not every one. This sample carries 300,000 to 450,000 clones, roughly 86% of them seen once, and the ten largest clones take about 2.3%. The CDR3 runs 15 residues. Germline-derived CDR1 and CDR2 are SGHRS and YFSETQ. The V end lost 4 bases, the J end lost 1 base, and 14 bases lay between the germline ends. V gene TRBV5-1 combines with J gene TRBJ1-1; D is perhaps TRBD1 (6 bases). Sequenced sample: peripheral blood. This receptor was taken from a woman aged 55-69 years with COVID-19, enrolled during active disease. This CDR3 is CASSVRAGANTEAFF. The CDR3 region has the DNA TGCGCCAGCAGCGTTCGGGCAGGGGCGAACACTGAAGCTTTCTTT.